The rows below give T cell receptor beta chains drawn from one sample of a study of blood T cell repertoires in COVID-19. Method: immunoSEQ multiplex PCR; TCRdb's copy keeps in-frame clones and lacks some. The sample contains about 330,000 clones, about 90% of which appear only once. Sequenced sample: PBMCs or T cells enriched from blood (not recorded which). Receptors were obtained from a woman under 40 who had recovered from COVID-19. The conserved cysteine and the conserved F or W are not part of the CDR3 here. Only part of the rows carry a size: once, few, many, or a class if the clone is expanded.

clone_size j_call v_call cdr3_aa
. TRBJ1-6 TRBV3-1/TRBV3-2 ASSQLPPGHNSPLH
. TRBJ1-6 TRBV28 ASSYTGGTSPLH
. TRBJ1-5 TRBV19 ASSPTGDNQPQH
. TRBJ1-1 TRBV7-2 ASSSFPKGGIYTEAF
. TRBJ2-5 TRBV28 ASSLFRQGGETQY
. TRBJ2-5 TRBV7-9 ASSTHWRRETQY
. TRBJ1-1 TRBV3-1/TRBV3-2 ASSHSSAEAF
. TRBJ1-4 TRBV4-3 ASSQGTANPTNEKLF
. TRBJ1-2 TRBV2 ASRRQNYGYT
. TRBJ2-5 TRBV3-1/TRBV3-2 ASSLPPDMATQY
few TRBJ1-1 TRBV9 ASSVGFQGEAF
few TRBJ2-1 TRBV25-1 ASSSRGSYSEQF
. TRBJ2-4 TRBV7-2 ASSLGGDGNIQY
. TRBJ1-2 TRBV5-1 ASSGGDSYYGYT
. TRBJ1-2 TRBV3-1/TRBV3-2 ASSQVPNGYGYT
. TRBJ2-1 TRBV3-1/TRBV3-2 ASSPSILAGDSSYNEQF
. TRBJ2-7 TRBV11-2 ASSLRAGPGYEQY
. TRBJ2-1 TRBV24-1 ATSRPGWVWQGHEQF
. TRBJ1-6 TRBV15 ATSTSSGWVEPLH
. TRBJ1-2 TRBV5-6 ASSFKTGYGYT
. TRBJ2-2 TRBV4-3 ASSQDQDKFGGELF
. TRBJ2-2 TRBV28 ASSTGGDPQWGGELF
. TRBJ1-2 TRBV24-1 ATSDGQGHGYT
. TRBJ1-3 TRBV3-1/TRBV3-2 ASSHLDRVNTIY
. TRBJ2-5 TRBV11-2 ATVPSFKTGIGTQY
. TRBJ1-2 TRBV4-3 ASSQDSRGQGAEGYT
. TRBJ2-7 TRBV11-2 ASSLVQGTTYEQY
. TRBJ2-3 TRBV5-1 ASSLGPGGDTDTQY
once TRBJ1-2 TRBV4-3 ASSQGGQTYGYT
. TRBJ2-7 TRBV4-2 ASSQDGYEQY
. TRBJ1-2 TRBV29-1 SATGGNYGYT
. TRBJ2-3 TRBV3-1/TRBV3-2 ASRSAPGDTQY
few TRBJ1-2 TRBV2 ASTGQNDYGYT
. TRBJ2-1 TRBV7-2 ASSLLRFFYNEQF
. TRBJ2-5 TRBV3-1/TRBV3-2 ASSQESHPQETQY
. TRBJ1-6 TRBV5-1 ASSLELSYNSPLH
. TRBJ1-6 TRBV5-1 ASSLVATGESPLH
. TRBJ1-1 TRBV7-2 ASSRTPNTEAF
once TRBJ2-7 TRBV13 ASSAYSGAYEQY
. TRBJ1-3 TRBV9 ASSAFPLAGYRDIY
once TRBJ2-3 TRBV7-8 ASRVTVMVTDTQY
. TRBJ2-2 TRBV9 ASSPLAGGSNTGELF
few TRBJ1-4 TRBV7-6 ASSLRGTVNEKLF
. TRBJ1-4 TRBV5-5 ASSLRGLGPNEKLF
. TRBJ2-1 TRBV4-3 ASSQVPLQGFEQF
. TRBJ1-1 TRBV6-5 ASSFRRIYTEAF
. TRBJ2-7 TRBV6-2/TRBV6-3 ASSYGGYPGEQY
. TRBJ2-7 TRBV5-5 ASSLAARYSYEQY
. TRBJ1-2 TRBV19 ASSIRIFDRGMYGYT
. TRBJ1-1 TRBV7-3 ASSPQGSTEAF
. TRBJ2-2 TRBV19 ASMGQRNTGELF